Below, 14 T cell receptor beta chains from the same sample are listed, as sequenced in a study of breast tumors, draining lymph nodes, adjacent tissues. TCRdb used MiXCR to reprocess the multiplex PCR reads, holding one entry per CDR3 protein. The sample gives 20,000 to 25,000 distinct CDR3 sequences, about 25% of which show up once; about 14% is in the top ten. Sequencing used breast tumor tissue. The source is a female donor with breast cancer. Some clones in this sample may be carry-over from other donors' samples.

This clonotype was seen many times. The V gene is TRBV15, the J gene TRBJ2-5; 7 bases fit TRBD2. Germline values: CDR1 LNHNV, CDR2 YYDKDF (reference sequence). Unmatched junction bases numbered 9, after V lost 0 bases and J lost 2 bases. The CDR3 totals 17 residues. The CDR3 bases are TGTGCCACCAGCAGAGATCTGGGGGGGGGGATACAAGAGACCCAGTACTTC. Amino acids: CATSRDLGGGIQETQYF.

This clonotype was observed at least ten times. This chain joins TRBV28 and TRBJ2-7; D uncertain. The germline V and J ends were trimmed by 6 bases and 5 bases, with 23 bases remaining between them. This CDR3 has 16 residues. CDR1 MDHEN and CDR2 SYDVKM come from the germline V gene. The CDR3 DNA reads as TGTGCCAGCAGCCCTCATCGCGGAGTGGCCATCGACGAGCAGTACTTC. It encodes CASSPHRGVAIDEQYF. Variable domain in full (rest from reference TRBV28 and TRBJ2-7): DVKVTQSSRYLVKRTGEKVFLECVQDMDHENMFWYRQDPGLGLRLIYFSYDVKMKEKGDIPEGYSVSREKKERFSLILESASTNQTSMYLCASSPHRGVAIDEQYFGPGTRLTVT.

On this clonotype itself: A single base separates this from a much larger clone, so it may be a read error. The V and J genes are TRBV5-5 and TRBJ1-5; 7 bases line up with TRBD1. CDR3 length: 15 residues. In germline, CDR1 is SGHKS, CDR2 YYEKEE (reference sequence). The V gene end was trimmed by 1 base and the J gene end by 9 bases; junction bases not matched to a gene: 10. As DNA, the CDR3 is TGTGCCAGCAGCTTGTTCCCGGACAGGTCATCGCCCCAGCATTTT. It translates to CASSLFPDRSSPQHF.

This chain uses TRBV25-1 with TRBJ2-1, with TRBD2 matching over 12 bases. V trimming: 4 bases; J trimming: 10 bases; junction bases outside the gene matches: 5. The length of the CDR3 is 14 residues. Per the germline V gene, CDR1 is MGHDK and CDR2 is SYGVNS. CDR3 residues: CASSGLAGAYEQFF. CDR3 bases: TGTGCCAGCAGTGGACTAGCGGGAGCATACGAGCAGTTCTTC.

This clonotype was observed a handful of times. The chain couples TRBV19 to TRBJ2-1, with 10 bases identical to TRBD1. This CDR3 contains 16 residues. V was pared by 5 bases and J by 4 bases, with 8 bases of the junction left unmatched. Germline assignment: CDR1 LNHDA and CDR2 SQIVND (reference sequence). CDR3 in DNA: TGTGCCAGTAGTCCACGGACAGGGGGATTATACAATGAGCAGTTCTTC. It is translated as CASSPRTGGLYNEQFF.

As concerns this clonotype: This could be a read error, since a much larger clone is one nucleotide away. In this CDR3 the conserved last residue, phenylalanine or tryptophan, is missing, so a read error is likely. This chain links TRBV5-5 with TRBJ1-5, with D possibly being TRBD1 (5 bases). The CDR3 extends over 15 amino acids. Trimming removed 1 base from V and 2 bases from J, with 10 bases in between. CDR1 and CDR2 (germline): SGHKS, YYEKEE (reference sequence). CDR3 coding DNA: TGTGCCAGCAGCTTGTCGGGGGTGGGCAATCAGCCCCAGCATTCT. This encodes CASSLSGVGNQPQHS.

This clonotype showed up many times. The gene calls are TRBV27 and TRBJ1-5; 7 bases are a match to TRBD1. The CDR3 has 14 residues. V shed 2 bases and J 6 bases; nucleotides not matched to a gene: 4. In germline, CDR1 is MNHEY, CDR2 SMNVEV (reference sequence). CDR3 in DNA: TGTGCCAGCAGTTTAAATCAGGGGGGTCAGCCCCAGCATTTT. Its protein product is CASSLNQGGQPQHF.

For this clonotype: Relative to the germline gene, one junction end is altered; a read error may explain this. The CDR3 DNA sequence: TGTGCCACCAGTGTTTTGCGGGAGGGGACCAGGCCCCAAGAGACCCAGTACTTC. Protein product: CATSVLREGTRPQETQYF. The rearrangement links TRBV24-1 to TRBJ2-5, with 9 nucleotides matching TRBD2. The CDR3 is made up of 18 amino acids. Germline CDR1 and CDR2: KGHDR and SFDVKD.

The sample holds many counts of this clonotype. The chain recombines TRBV27 with TRBJ1-5, with TRBD1 identical over 7 bases. Germline V CDR1 and CDR2: MNHEY, SMNVEV (reference sequence). The CDR3 has 15 amino acids. With 5 bases clipped from V and 6 bases from J, the junction kept 10 bases outside the gene matches. The CDR3 sequence: CASSPTGTALQPQHF. The CDR3 DNA reads as TGTGCCAGCAGTCCGACAGGGACAGCTCTTCAGCCCCAGCATTTT.

The chain has TRBV20-1 and TRBJ1-3; D is possibly TRBD1 (5 bases). Deletions cut 1 base from V and 2 bases from J, with 9 bases between. CDR3 length: 14 residues. Per the germline V gene, CDR1 is DFQATT and CDR2 is SNEGSKA (reference sequence). The CDR3 sequence is CSARGEGAGNTIYF. Here the CDR3 DNA reads TGCAGTGCTAGAGGCGAAGGGGCTGGAAACACCATATATTTT.

Ten or more counts support this clonotype. This sequence joins TRBV11-1 and TRBJ2-1; maybe TRBD1 (5 bases). This CDR3 comprises 13 residues. The V and J ends lost 0 bases and 7 bases respectively, with 7 bases between them. Germline-derived CDR1 and CDR2 are SGHAT and FQDESV (reference sequence). The DNA for the CDR3 is TGTGCCAGCAGCTTAGCCTACAGGAATGAGCAGTTCTTC. It codes for CASSLAYRNEQFF.

This sequence joins TRBV6-1 and TRBJ1-4, with D unresolved. Trimming left V 4 bases short and J 0 bases short, with 6 bases between. The CDR3 covers 14 residues. CDR1 MNHNS and CDR2 SASEGT come from the germline V gene. CDR3 DNA sequence: TGTGCCAGCAGTGTTACCGCAACTAATGAAAAACTGTTTTTT. The encoded protein is CASSVTATNEKLFF.

This clonotype was counted many times. As DNA, the CDR3 is TGCGCCAGCAGCCTGCTACAGACTAGCGGATACAATGAGCAGTTCTTC. Translated: CASSLLQTSGYNEQFF. The genes are TRBV5-1 and TRBJ2-1, with 9 bases aligning to TRBD2. CDR3 length: 16 residues. From germline, CDR1 is SGHRS and CDR2 YFSETQ. V was clipped by 4 bases and J by 4 bases; unmatched bases: 9.

For this clonotype: Given a much more abundant clone one base away, this may be a read error. This chain connects TRBV18 to TRBJ2-1; D may correspond to TRBD1 or TRBD2 (5 bases each). The CDR3 spans 12 residues. Germline CDR1 and CDR2: KGHSH and LQKENI. This CDR3 reads CASTGTNNEQSF. CDR3 nucleotide sequence: TGTGCCAGCACTGGGACCAACAATGAGCAGTCCTTC.